One and the same sample provided the 20 T cell receptor beta chains below, sequenced in a study of T cell changes during pregnancy in multiple sclerosis (dated by TCRdb to between 2018 and 2020). Library method: the immunoSEQ multiplex PCR assay. In its TCRdb copy, this immuneACCESS table keeps in-frame sequences only and misses some clones. Where compared with another copy, unresolved V genes explain less than half of these, and the others have no known cause. The sample includes around 40,000 clones, with around 90% observed a single time. The ten largest account for 0.56% of the sample. This specimen was CD4+ T cells from peripheral blood mononuclear cells, taken before pregnancy. These receptors all come from a female donor with multiple sclerosis, enrolled in a pregnancy study.

This clone appeared a single time. The chain couples TRBV7-8 to TRBJ1-2; a possible D gene is TRBD1 (6 bases). Trimming cost V 5 bases and J 6 bases, with 10 bases left between them. Germline assignment: CDR1 SGHVS and CDR2 FQNEAQ. The CDR3 spans 12 residues. CDR3 loop: CASSTNRDGYTF. As DNA, the CDR3 is TGTGCCAGCAGCACCAACAGGGATGGCTACACCTTC.

The chain joins TRBV5-4 to TRBJ2-1; 7 bases line up with TRBD1. CDR3 size: 16 residues. J lost 5 bases, V lost 5 bases, and 13 bases had no gene match. From germline, CDR1 is SGHNT and CDR2 YYREEE (reference sequence). The CDR3 sequence is CASSPPHRGQHNEQFF. The CDR3 coding sequence is TGTGCCAGCAGTCCCCCCCACAGGGGTCAACACAATGAGCAGTTCTTC.

This clone came up a few times. The J gene is TRBJ1-4, the V gene TRBV2; 7 nucleotides agree with TRBD1. CDR3 size: 14 residues. J gave up 4 bases and V 6 bases, and 5 bases lay outside the gene matches. From germline, CDR1 is SNHLY and CDR2 FYNNEI. The chain's CDR3 is CASSDRDINEKLFF. The CDR3 DNA reads as TGTGCCAGCAGCGACAGGGACATTAATGAAAAACTGTTTTTT.

Turning to this clone: The junction shows a germline mismatch at one end, possibly a read error. The chain employs TRBV28 and TRBJ1-5; no clear D gene. CDR1 is MDHEN, CDR2 SYDVKM, per germline. The length of the CDR3 is 16 residues. Here the CDR3 DNA reads TGTGCCAGCAGTTTATTCCAGCCGGGTAGCGATCAGCCCCAGCATTTT. Translated, it gives CASSLFQPGSDQPQHF.

V and J are TRBV19 and TRBJ1-5; D is ambiguous. The germline V gene has CDR1 LNHDA and CDR2 SQIVND (reference sequence). CDR3 size: 16 residues. Trimming removed 5 bases at V and 3 bases at J, with 17 bases between. CDR3 DNA sequence: TGTGCCAGTAGTGCTTTTGGGAGGTACGACAATCAGCCCCAGCATTTT. This encodes CASSAFGRYDNQPQHF. Filled out from reference TRBV19 and TRBJ1-5, the complete variable domain reads DGGITQSPKYLFRKEGQNVTLSCEQNLNHDAMYWYRQDPGQGLRLIYYSQIVNDFQKGDIAEGYSVSREKKESFPLTVTSAQKNPTAFYLCASSAFGRYDNQPQHFGDGTRLSIL.

The chain is built from TRBV11-1 and TRBJ2-2; 7 nucleotides line up with TRBD1. The CDR3 totals 17 residues. Trimming removed 3 bases from V and 1 base from J; junction bases left unmatched: 8. Germline V gives CDR1 SGHAT, CDR2 FQDESV (reference sequence). Here the CDR3 reads CASSLRRQGVNTGELFF. DNA of the CDR3: TGTGCCAGCAGCTTGAGGAGACAGGGAGTGAACACCGGGGAGCTGTTTTTT.

The rearrangement joins TRBV27 to TRBJ1-2; no definite D call. The CDR3 loop spans 13 amino acids. Germline assignment: CDR1 MNHEY and CDR2 SMNVEV (reference sequence). Between the trimmed V and J ends, which lost 4 bases and 8 bases, there was a span of 14 bases. The CDR3 DNA follows: TGTGCCAGCAGTTATAGGCAGACAACCGGCTACACCTTC. This codes for CASSYRQTTGYTF.

The CDR3 sequence is CASSGRLNTEAFF. In DNA, the CDR3 is TGTGCCAGCAGCGGCCGATTGAACACTGAAGCTTTCTTT. The rearrangement uses TRBV5-6 and TRBJ1-1; D call uncertain. V dropped 4 bases and J dropped 0 bases, with 7 bases sitting between them. The CDR3 spans 13 residues. The V gene's germline CDR1 is SGHDT and CDR2 YYEEEE. The variable domain in full, with the rest retrieved from reference TRBV5-6 and TRBJ1-1, is DAGVTQSPTHLIKTRGQQVTLRCSPKSGHDTVSWYQQALGQGPQFIFQYYEEEERQRGNFPDRFSGHQFPNYSSELNVNALLLGDSALYLCASSGRLNTEAFFGQGTRLTVV.

The sample holds a few counts of this clone. The CDR3 nucleotides are TGTGCCAGCTCACCATTACAGGGCGGGAATCAGCCCCAGCATTTT. Its protein is CASSPLQGGNQPQHF. J is TRBJ1-5 and V is TRBV18, with D maybe TRBD1 (6 bases). Deletions cut 2 bases from V and 4 bases from J, with 12 bases between. Germline V gene data show CDR1 as KGHSH and CDR2 as LQKENI. CDR3 length: 15 amino acids.

This chain uses TRBV5-1 with TRBJ2-2, with 7 bases identical to TRBD1. CDR1 is SGHRS and CDR2 is YFSETQ in the germline V gene. The CDR3 consists of 14 residues. V dropped 5 bases and J dropped 1; count of bases not matched to a gene: 2. In DNA form, the CDR3 reads TGCGCCAGCAGAAGGACAGGGAACACCGGGGAGCTGTTTTTT. This codes for CASRRTGNTGELFF.

The rearrangement uses TRBV18 and TRBJ2-3, with D unresolved. CDR3 length: 16 residues. V was trimmed by 1 base and J by 3 bases, leaving 14 bases between them. The germline gives CDR1 KGHSH, CDR2 LQKENI. CDR3 sequence reads: CASSPRSGSETDTQYF. DNA of the CDR3: TGTGCCAGCTCACCACGGTCTGGGTCGGAGACAGATACGCAGTATTTT. Using reference TRBV18 and TRBJ2-3 for the parts outside the CDR3, the full variable domain is NAGVMQNPRHLVRRRGQEARLRCSPMKGHSHVYWYRQLPEEGLKFMVYLQKENIIDESGMPKERFSAEFPKEGPSILRIQQVVRGDSAAYFCASSPRSGSETDTQYFGPGTRLTVL.

The V call is TRBV4-1, the J call TRBJ1-4; possible D gene TRBD1, 5 bases. The CDR3 has 16 amino acids. V shed 0 bases and J shed 8 bases, with 16 bases lying between them. Germline V gene data show CDR1 as MGHRA and CDR2 as YSYEKL. The CDR3 loop reads CASSQDPQGKEEKLFF. DNA of the CDR3: TGCGCCAGCAGCCAAGACCCCCAGGGCAAAGAGGAAAAACTGTTTTTT.

The V and J genes are TRBV5-1 and TRBJ2-1, with D possibly being TRBD2 (6 bases). V gave up 0 bases and J gave up 9 bases, with 13 bases separating them. CDR1 SGHRS and CDR2 YFSETQ come from the germline V gene. This CDR3 is 14 amino acids long. Written as DNA, the CDR3 is TGCGCCAGCAGCTTGGCCGTCAGCGGGCGTGAGCAGTTCTTC. This sequence encodes CASSLAVSGREQFF. The whole variable domain, remainder taken from reference TRBV5-1 and TRBJ2-1, is KAGVTQTPRYLIKTRGQQVTLSCSPISGHRSVSWYQQTPGQGLQFLFEYFSETQRNKGNFPGRFSGRQFSNSRSEMNVSTLELGDSALYLCASSLAVSGREQFFGPGTRLTVL.

This chain links TRBV12-5 with TRBJ2-2; 7 bases line up with TRBD2. Germline-derived CDR1 and CDR2 are LGHNT and FRNRAP. V shed 7 bases and J 3 bases; nucleotides not matched to a gene: 14. The CDR3 has 17 amino acids. The CDR3 spells CASAQLARLRDTGELFF. The CDR3 DNA is TGTGCTAGTGCCCAACTAGCGCGCTTGAGGGACACCGGGGAGCTGTTTTTT.

This chain joins TRBV5-1 and TRBJ2-7, with 7 bases identical to TRBD1. The length of the CDR3 is 15 residues. V shed 0 bases, J shed 3 bases, and the junction held 6 bases outside the gene matches. Germline CDR1 reads SGHRS; CDR2 reads YFSETQ. This CDR3 reads CASSLGGQNFYEQYF. The CDR3 region has the DNA TGCGCCAGCAGCTTGGGGGGACAGAATTTCTACGAGCAGTACTTC. Full variable domain (rest looked up from reference TRBV5-1 and TRBJ2-7): KAGVTQTPRYLIKTRGQQVTLSCSPISGHRSVSWYQQTPGQGLQFLFEYFSETQRNKGNFPGRFSGRQFSNSRSEMNVSTLELGDSALYLCASSLGGQNFYEQYFGPGTRLTVT.

The chain couples TRBV18 to TRBJ1-1; no reliable D call. The CDR3 sequence is 14 residues long. In germline, CDR1 is KGHSH, CDR2 LQKENI. V shed 3 bases and J shed 2 bases, with 10 bases lying between them. CDR3 residues: CASSPLSGNTEAFF. The CDR3 DNA follows: TGTGCCAGCTCACCCCTATCGGGAAACACTGAAGCTTTCTTT.

The CDR3 DNA reads TGTGCCAGCAGCGTAGGGTTAGCGGGGGGGCTTGAGCAGTACTTC. Its translation is CASSVGLAGGLEQYF. This chain uses TRBV9 with TRBJ2-7; 11 bases match TRBD2. After removal of 0 bases from V and 7 bases from J, the junction contained 6 bases not matched to a gene. This CDR3 has 15 amino acids. Germline V gene data show CDR1 as SGDLS and CDR2 as YYNGEE. Full variable domain (rest looked up from reference TRBV9 and TRBJ2-7): DSGVTQTPKHLITATGQRVTLRCSPRSGDLSVYWYQQSLDQGLQFLIQYYNGEERAKGNILERFSAQQFPDLHSELNLSSLELGDSALYFCASSVGLAGGLEQYFGPGTRLTVT.

The chain employs TRBV4-3 and TRBJ1-2; 7 bases are shared with TRBD1. V shed 1 base and J 4 bases; nucleotides not matched to a gene: 12. Germline loops: CDR1 LGHNA, CDR2 YSLEER. This CDR3 has 17 amino acids. The CDR3 nucleotides are TGCGCCAGCAGCCAAGTCCAAAGACAGGGTAGTCCCTATGGCTACACCTTC. It codes for CASSQVQRQGSPYGYTF.

The V and J genes are TRBV5-1 and TRBJ2-1; tentative D call: TRBD1 (6 bases). This CDR3 spans 12 amino acids. The ends were cut back, 0 bases at V and 12 bases at J, with 10 bases in the middle. CDR1 SGHRS and CDR2 YFSETQ come from the germline V gene. The CDR3 reads CASSLVGQLQFF. The DNA of the CDR3 is TGCGCCAGCAGCTTGGTAGGACAGCTGCAGTTCTTC.

The rearrangement uses TRBV15 and TRBJ1-1; D not certain. The CDR3 has 15 residues. Germline loops: CDR1 LNHNV, CDR2 YYDKDF (reference sequence). Trimming stripped 0 bases from V and 3 bases from J, with 11 bases between. The CDR3 DNA follows: TGTGCCACCAGCAGAGAAGAGGGCGTAGACACTGAAGCTTTCTTT. Translating it yields CATSREEGVDTEAFF. Combining the CDR3 with reference TRBV15 and TRBJ1-1 gives the whole variable domain DAMVIQNPRYQVTQFGKPVTLSCSQTLNHNVMYWYQQKSSQAPKLLFHYYDKDFNNEADTPDNFQSRRPNTSFCFLDIRSPGLGDTAMYLCATSREEGVDTEAFFGQGTRLTVV.